The 29 T cell receptor beta chains reported below all come from one sample, sequenced in a study of T cells in severe cutaneous drug reactions (dated by TCRdb to between 2019 and 2020). Sequencing was performed on donors who were patients with carbamazepine-induced Stevens-Johnson syndrome or toxic epidermal necrolysis (CBZ-SJS/TEN). Instrument on record: Illumina MiSeq. Library preparation used the iRepertoire multiplex PCR system with TCR subtype-specific primers for both bulk and single-cell sequencing. The reads underwent TCRdb reprocessing, giving one record for each CDR3 protein sequence and no DNA. This sample's records show about 1,900 distinct CDR3 sequences. The ten largest clones take up 30% to 40% of the sample. Material for sequencing was PBMCs. These receptors all come from a human donor with Stevens-Johnson syndrome, a severe cutaneous drug reaction.

This sequence joins TRBV10-1 and TRBJ2-1; no DNA is available, so the TRBD1 call from TCRdb remains unchecked. CDR3 size: 14 residues. The germline V gene encodes CDR1 WNHNN and CDR2 SYGVQD (reference sequence). This chain's CDR3 is CASSDGGTYNEQFF.

This rearrangement joins TRBV29-1 to TRBJ2-7; TCRdb calls TRBD2, which cannot be checked without DNA. The germline V gene encodes CDR1 SQVTM and CDR2 ANQGSEA. CDR3 size: 13 residues. CDR3 sequence: CSVVTSVTYEQYF.

This chain uses TRBV20-1 with TRBJ2-3; no DNA is available, so the TRBD1 call from TCRdb remains unchecked. Germline values: CDR1 DFQATT, CDR2 SNEGSKA (reference sequence). This CDR3 spans 11 amino acids. CDR3 residues: CRASGGDTQYF.

This clonotype is medium-sized by frequency. The chain carries TRBV7-2 and TRBJ2-5; there is no DNA to check the TCRdb D call of TRBD1. The CDR3 runs 16 residues. CDR1 is SGHTA, CDR2 FQGNSA, per germline. This CDR3 reads CASSLSYLDSQETQYF.

By frequency, this clonotype registers medium-sized. This rearrangement joins TRBV28 to TRBJ2-2; TCRdb indicates TRBD1, and absent DNA this call remains unverified. CDR1 and CDR2 from the germline V gene are MDHEN and SYDVKM. The CDR3 sequence is 15 residues long. The CDR3 sequence is CASSSLRDRGGELFF.

V is TRBV20-1 and J is TRBJ2-1. This CDR3 is 12 amino acids long. Germline assignment: CDR1 DFQATT and CDR2 SNEGSKA (reference sequence). CDR3 loop: CSAIRAAHEQFF.

This clonotype is called medium-sized (0.01 to 0.1%) based on its frequency. CDR3 amino acids: CAGGRPPGELFF. This chain connects TRBV28 to TRBJ2-2; TCRdb's D call, TRBD2, is unchecked because there is no DNA. This CDR3 has 12 amino acids. Per germline, CDR1 MDHEN and CDR2 SYDVKM.

This clonotype is large by frequency. V usage is TRBV25-1 and J usage is TRBJ2-7; TCRdb's D call, TRBD1, is unchecked because there is no DNA. Germline CDR1 and CDR2: MGHDK and SYGVNS. CDR3 length equals 12 residues. The CDR3 reads CASSEPGNEQYF.

This clonotype is deemed medium-sized by its frequency. The chain has TRBV7-9 and TRBJ2-1; TCRdb lists TRBD2, though no DNA is available to test this call. The CDR3 runs to 13 residues. The germline V gene encodes CDR1 SEHNR and CDR2 FQNEAQ (reference sequence). The CDR3 loop is CASSLWERRERFF.

This clonotype is classed as hyperexpanded by frequency. The rearrangement uses TRBV7-8 and TRBJ2-3; the TCRdb D gene call, TRBD1, has no DNA to confirm it. The CDR3 is 15 residues long. Germline loops: CDR1 SGHVS, CDR2 FQNEAQ. This CDR3 reads CASSSGGGGTDTQYF.

Judged by frequency, this clonotype is medium-sized. The chain employs TRBV7-8 and TRBJ1-2. Looked up from germline, CDR1 is SGHVS and CDR2 is FQNEAQ. This CDR3 has 13 amino acids. CDR3 sequence: CASSLDYYYGYTF.

By frequency, this clonotype registers medium-sized (0.01 to 0.1%). This rearrangement joins TRBV6-1 to TRBJ2-1; TCRdb indicates TRBD2, and absent DNA this call remains unverified. The CDR3 covers 13 residues. Germline lookup yields CDR1 MNHNS and CDR2 SASEGT. The CDR3 sequence: CASRTSGSDEQFF.

This clonotype is medium-sized by frequency. The chain uses TRBV2 and TRBJ1-1; the D call of TRBD1 rests on TCRdb alone, since no DNA is present to check it. This CDR3 contains 14 residues. Germline assignment: CDR1 SNHLY and CDR2 FYNNEI. The CDR3: CARPPHRGGTEAFF.

The V call is TRBV2, the J call TRBJ2-2. Germline CDR1 SNHLY, CDR2 FYNNEI. The CDR3 is 13 residues long. The chain's CDR3 is CASSDFRMGKLFF. Full variable domain (missing parts from reference TRBV2 and TRBJ2-2): EPEVTQTPSHQVTQMGQEVILRCVPISNHLYFYWYRQILGQKVEFLVSFYNNEISEKSEIFDDQFSVERPDGSNFTLKIRSTKLEDSAMYFCASSDFRMGKLFFGEGSRLTVL.

This chain connects TRBV20-1 to TRBJ2-1; TCRdb proposes TRBD2, but this gene call is untestable without DNA. CDR1 is DFQATT and CDR2 is SNEGSKA in the germline V gene (reference sequence). The length of the CDR3 is 16 residues. The chain's CDR3 is CSAPLSASGGYNEQFF.

Frequency places this clonotype as medium-sized (0.01 to 0.1%). This chain uses TRBV7-8 with TRBJ2-4; TCRdb designates TRBD2, a call that cannot be tested without DNA. There are 14 residues in the CDR3. The germline V gene encodes CDR1 SGHVS and CDR2 FQNEAQ. CDR3: CASSPTSGSDIQYF.

V usage is TRBV20-1 and J usage is TRBJ2-5; the TRBD2 assignment by TCRdb is unverifiable without DNA. In germline, CDR1 is DFQATT, CDR2 SNEGSKA (reference sequence). The CDR3 contains 16 residues. CDR3 sequence: CSARDPSGALQETQYF.

This clonotype ranks as medium-sized in terms of frequency. This rearrangement joins TRBV4-1 to TRBJ2-3; TCRdb indicates TRBD1, and absent DNA this call remains unverified. The CDR3 has 15 amino acids. Germline CDR1 reads MGHRA; CDR2 reads YSYEKL. This chain's CDR3 is CASSQVQGVFDTQYF.

By frequency, this clonotype registers medium-sized. The chain links TRBV7-8 to TRBJ2-5; TCRdb lists TRBD1, though no DNA is available to test this call. CDR3 length: 14 residues. Germline loops: CDR1 SGHVS, CDR2 FQNEAQ. The CDR3 region is CASSLGTNQETQYF.

In terms of frequency, this clonotype is medium-sized (0.01 to 0.1%). The chain has TRBV5-1 and TRBJ1-1; without DNA, the TCRdb call of TRBD1 cannot be checked. The CDR3 runs 15 residues. The germline gives CDR1 SGHRS, CDR2 YFSETQ. The CDR3 region is CASSSETGFGTEAFF.

V is TRBV7-2 and J is TRBJ2-7. Germline lookup yields CDR1 SGHTA and CDR2 FQGNSA. This CDR3 region has 13 residues. The CDR3 spells CASSFDSLGEQYF.

This clonotype is classed as medium-sized (0.01 to 0.1%) by frequency. The chain recombines TRBV12-3 or TRBV12-4 with TRBJ2-1. The CDR3 length is 15 residues. The CDR3 spells CASSLWFDSYNEQFF.

This chain connects TRBV7-8 to TRBJ2-5; as DNA is missing, the TRBD1 call by TCRdb cannot be tested. There are 14 residues in the CDR3. CDR1 and CDR2 from the germline V gene are SGHVS and FQNEAQ. CDR3 amino acids: CASSRNRGQETQYF.

Considering frequency, this clonotype is large (0.1 to 1%). The V and J genes are TRBV27 and TRBJ2-7. The CDR3 loop spans 11 amino acids. Germline V lookup: CDR1 MNHEY, CDR2 SMNVEV (reference sequence). This chain's CDR3 is CASSGPYEQYF.

This chain uses TRBV9 with TRBJ2-1. CDR1 and CDR2 from the germline V gene are SGDLS and YYNGEE. This CDR3 comprises 15 residues. CDR3: CASSVDGYAYNEQFF.

This clonotype is medium-sized by frequency. The chain carries TRBV19 and TRBJ1-5; TCRdb's D gene call, TRBD1, goes unchecked for lack of DNA. The CDR3 extends over 14 amino acids. CDR1 and CDR2 from the germline V gene are LNHDA and SQIVND (reference sequence). The CDR3 sequence: CASSISGPHQPQHF.

By frequency, this clonotype registers medium-sized (0.01 to 0.1%). The V call is TRBV7-2, the J call TRBJ2-1; TCRdb reports TRBD2, a call that lacks DNA to check it against. The germline V gene has CDR1 SGHTA and CDR2 FQGNSA. This CDR3 has 15 residues. CDR3 sequence reads: CASSPGLAGANEQFF.

By frequency, this clonotype registers large (0.1 to 1%). This chain uses TRBV10-2 with TRBJ1-2. The CDR3 is made up of 15 amino acids. Germline CDR1 and CDR2: WSHSY and SAAADI. CDR3 in amino acids: CASSEWSTTNYGYTF.

Here the CDR3 reads CASSQGDRVSYNEQFF. V usage is TRBV4-1 and J usage is TRBJ2-1; the TRBD1 assignment by TCRdb is unverifiable without DNA. The CDR3 has 16 residues. Germline values: CDR1 MGHRA, CDR2 YSYEKL.